This TCR beta chain appears in the sequencing data of a study of T cell responses to AZD1222 COVID-19 vaccine. Whole-study results and caveats: No repertoire was sampled before or during the peak T cell response, only after it.

On this clone itself: Antigen: not known.

Generated by immunoSEQ multiplex PCR, the TCRdb table keeps only in-frame clones and is missing some. The sample carries approximately 150,000 clones, roughly 86% recorded once. The receptor was derived from an adult who received the AZD1222 COVID-19 vaccine. Sequenced material: peripheral blood, taken 28 days after the second AZD1222 dose.

DNA of the CDR3: TGTGCCAGTAGTATCGCGAACGGGGGGATCGGGTACGAGCAGTACTTC. As protein: CASSIANGGIGYEQYF. The chain is built from TRBV19 and TRBJ2-7; 7 bases agree with TRBD2. Trimming at V came to 3 bases and at J to 4 bases, leaving 12 bases not matched to a gene. The CDR3 is 16 amino acids. The germline gives CDR1 LNHDA, CDR2 SQIVND (reference sequence). The variable domain in full, with the rest retrieved from reference TRBV19 and TRBJ2-7, is DGGITQSPKYLFRKEGQNVTLSCEQNLNHDAMYWYRQDPGQGLRLIYYSQIVNDFQKGDIAEGYSVSREKKESFPLTVTSAQKNPTAFYLCASSIANGGIGYEQYFGPGTRLTVT.